The entry that follows covers one T cell receptor (beta chain) sequence. Its specific antigen is unknown. No much larger clone exists at a distance of one base, and base qualities are not known. Inclusion was restricted to participants for whom at least one PBMC sample before ART initiation and at least two post-ART samples were available. All participants with HIV were treated in the United States of America. Before DNA extraction, cryopreserved samples of about 0.9-11 million PBMC were thawed and washed. At the time of the earliest PBMC sample, participants with HIV were aged between 23 and 54 years. Per participant, PBMC samples came from 1-4 timepoints prior to ART initiation and 2-8 timepoints following ART initiation, for a median of 7 samples. Serial HIV viral load, CD4+ T-cell count, ART history and demographic data were obtained for every participant. Genomic DNA was extracted from unsorted PBMC with a Qiagen kit on a QIAcube, with processing performed in batches of 12 samples.

According to the germline V gene, CDR1 reads SGHDT and CDR2 reads YYEEEE. V is trimmed back by 3 bases and J by 0 bases, and the junction contains 6 bases that no gene match accounts for. The CDR3 goes from the cysteine to the phenylalanine over 17 residues. The entry retains the CDR3 DNA only, 51 bases that are in frame from base 1. The data stem from a study of long-term antiretroviral therapy in people with HIV (dated by TCRdb to between 2021 and 2024). Regarding the complete study: The earliest samples were collected approximately a decade before the 2015 WHO recommendation for immediate ART, a period when ART was typically delayed until CD4 counts fell. No cross-contamination during QIAcube processing turned up in test extractions that ran a monoclonal T-cell line alongside some 34 polyclonal samples. A retrospective serial study tested whether ART initiation and durable HIV suppression were associated with changes in peripheral blood TRB repertoire composition and diversity. Of the roughly 30 participants with HIV, about a dozen were female. A total of roughly 200 cryopreserved PBMC samples came from a few dozen adults with confirmed HIV infection and were collected serially over a mean of roughly six years (range 1-12). Here is what the overall study found, with its caveats: No data were available on ART adherence, viral resistance or therapy changes, limiting inferences about post-ART repertoire changes. The samples were dated from about 2004 to 2018, and the ART regimens that were used may be less effective than current ART regimens. Owing to limited PBMC availability, only the TCR beta chain was sequenced, without alpha chain pairing. Because pre-ART samples had limited cell numbers, unsorted PBMC were profiled rather than sorted CD4+ and CD8+ T cells. Starting ART was linked to a significant rise in TRB diversity, yet even after long-term ART the diversity remained significantly lower than in transplant donor controls. The repertoire was dominated across all time points by expanded TRB clones identified before ART initiation, although this dominance was seen to fluctuate and to decrease in many PLHIV after ART. HIV repertoires had narrower CDR3 length ranges than controls, and the network structure suggested an antigen-experienced repertoire that shifted only slightly toward naive after ART.

The immunoSEQ hsTCRB v3.0 assay was used at survey level resolution for TRB variable region sequencing. The target sequencing depth for TRB was about 40,000-55,000 T-cell genomes per sample. Pooled TRB libraries were sequenced on an Illumina MiSeq with a v3 150-cycle kit. On the study's bioinformatics: Repertoire analysis was performed in R inside a reproducible Nextflow workflow that covered QC, data transformation and analysis. LymphoSeq2, an R package for AIRR-Seq data exploration, was used to implement custom analyses. Several samples that yielded fewer than 5000 total TRB sequences were excluded, so that more than 150 HIV repertoires were analyzed. Of the roughly 180 retained HIV repertoires, 55 to 60 were collected before and approximately 130 after ART initiation. Each repertoire was downsampled to 5000 TRB nucleotide sequences, and summary statistics were averaged across 100 downsampling iterations. TRB sequences were retained for analysis only if CDR3 regions of at least seven amino acids were present. Diversity was measured with a Shannon entropy-derived clonality score and the Gini coefficient. Repertoire networks linked the top 5000 CDR3 amino acid sequences whenever two sequences differed by an edit distance of one. For TRB CDR3 amino acid sequences, GLIPH2 was used to predict antigen specificity groups and MHC restriction. CDR3 amino acid sequences were matched against VDJdb and McPAS-TCR to flag known CMV, EBV, HIV or tissue antigen associations. Pre-ART, post-ART and control groups were compared with Wilcoxon signed-rank tests and Holm-Bonferroni correction. TCRdb retrieved this table from immuneACCESS and kept in-frame rearrangements only. Not all clones are present; in checked studies, unresolved V genes account for under half, and no reason is known for the remainder. The D gene and trimming were derived from the DNA, and the V and J assignments and clone size from that table. For this sample the table gives some 27,000 clones, of which 65% to 85% were detected only once. The ten largest clones capture 11% of the sample.

The sequence derives from a man aged 25 to 45 with HIV. The sequence links TRBV5-6 to TRBJ1-1; 12 central nucleotides agree with TRBD1. This material consisted of unsorted PBMCs, taken 2.1 years after starting antiretroviral therapy. The DNA is TGTGCCAGCAGCTCAACCGGGACAGGGGGCCTGAACACTGAAGCTTTCTTT. Its translation is CASSSTGTGGLNTEAFF.